This T cell receptor beta chain originates from a study of blood T cell repertoires in COVID-19. Study in general: Acute and convalescent COVID-19 specimens originated in the United States, Italy and Spain.

Participants were aged roughly 18 to 89 years, lived in around 22 US areas, and enrolled virtually. Self-reported history from a screening survey and questionnaire set each donor's cohort. Authors' analysis steps: Reference gene primer amplification in the assay estimated nucleated cell counts. Only in-frame clones appear in the TCRdb table, and some are missing; sequencing was by immunoSEQ multiplex PCR. V, J and clone size were drawn from that table, and D and trimming were deduced from the DNA. The sample lists about 300,000 clones; roughly nine tenths were seen once. This CDR3 spans 15 amino acids. Trimming stripped 0 bases from V and 0 bases from J, with 9 bases between. From germline, CDR1 is SGDLS and CDR2 YYNGEE. This clone was counted once.

The TCR originated in a woman aged 40 to 49 who had recovered from COVID-19. V gene TRBV9 combines with J gene TRBJ1-1; possibly TRBD1 for D (6 bases). The sequencing sample was made of PBMCs or T cells enriched from blood (not recorded which). CDR3 region: CASSVGRGLNTEAFF. The CDR3, as DNA: TGTGCCAGCAGCGTAGGCAGGGGATTGAACACTGAAGCTTTCTTT.